This TCR beta chain was found in a study of shared clonotypes between healthy human individuals. This clone has only one observation. The antigen remains unidentified. Different DNA sequences within this sample yield the same CDR3. A deep-level run was used for the assay. Here immunoSEQ multiplex PCR was the method, and the copy in TCRdb shows in-frame clones only, minus some. Of over a million clones listed, about 74% are singletons. Study-wide results and limits: Incompleteness in sorted-subset sequencing, despite large depth, was shown by rarefaction.

Trimming left V 3 bases short and J 2 bases short, with 12 bases between. This CDR3 is 14 amino acids long. Germline CDR1 and CDR2: SGDLS and YYNGEE. The sequenced sample was memory CD4+ T cells sorted from blood. As for subset: CD45RA-negative fraction. The receptor comes from a man between 18 and 35 years old in good health. This chain links TRBV9 with TRBJ2-7, with D perhaps matching TRBD2 (6 bases). Here the CDR3 reads CASSARDSTYEQYF. Written as DNA, the CDR3 is TGTGCCAGCAGCGCGCGGGACTCAACCTACGAGCAGTACTTC.